This T cell receptor beta chain was sequenced during a study of blood T cell repertoires in COVID-19. At the level of the study: Some COVID-19 samples were acute and others convalescent; all came from the United States, Italy and Spain. T cells, B-cell-depleted T cells, or PBMCs supplied cDNA or gDNA.

Original processing methods: Estimation of nucleated cell counts relied on the amplification of reference gene primers. Sequencing was performed with immunoSEQ multiplex PCR; in TCRdb, only in-frame clones are kept and a portion is missing. V, J and clone size are those of that table, while D and trimming were read from the DNA. The table lists hundreds of thousands of clones, about 80% of them singletons. V lost 0 bases and J lost 5; bases outside the gene matches: 7. CDR3 length: 15 residues. CDR1 is SGHRS and CDR2 is YFSETQ in the germline V gene. Material for sequencing was peripheral blood. This TCR came from an elderly man with acute or convalescent COVID-19. V and J are TRBV5-1 and TRBJ2-7; 8 nucleotides align to TRBD1. The CDR3 DNA follows: TGCGCCAGCAGCTTGGCCAGGGGGCAGGTCCACGAGCAGTACTTC. Protein: CASSLARGQVHEQYF. Together with reference TRBV5-1 and TRBJ2-7, the CDR3 gives the full variable domain: KAGVTQTPRYLIKTRGQQVTLSCSPISGHRSVSWYQQTPGQGLQFLFEYFSETQRNKGNFPGRFSGRQFSNSRSEMNVSTLELGDSALYLCASSLARGQVHEQYFGPGTRLTVT.